This T cell receptor (beta chain) emerged from a study of T-cell memory formation after mild COVID-19. Study details: Clustering of TCRs was largely donor specific.

The CDR3 loop spans 15 amino acids. Using its own MiXCR run on the 5' RACE reads, TCRdb lists one record per CDR3 protein. The table lists about 400,000 distinct CDR3 sequences, roughly 15% of them singletons. Notes on the study in general: Later expanders leaned toward CD4+, whereas clones contracting from day 15 to 85 were balanced CD4/CD8. Most CD4+ clones that shrank were in CM and EM, while CD8+ ones turned up in EMRA. The authors left the SARS-CoV-2 specificity of second-wave clones peaking on day 37 unconfirmed.

About this clonotype: Its antigen is still unknown.

The origin of this receptor is a man aged 18 to 30 who had mild COVID-19 (a few samples of this study predate the infection). Cell type and time point are not known. V is TRBV21-1 and J is TRBJ2-6. TRBV21-1 is a pseudogene locus. The source material was PBMCs or a T cell subset sorted from them (not recorded which). The CDR3 nucleotides are TGTGCCAGCAACCTCATTGCCTCTGGGGCCAACGTCCTGACTTTC. This codes for CASNLIASGANVLTF.